The 12 T cell receptor beta chains below come from one sample, sequenced in a study of cytomegalovirus exposure and HLA in healthy donors. Researchers ran the PCR with 60 Vbeta and 13 Jbeta primers. Some clones are missing from TCRdb's copy, which holds only in-frame ones; the method was immunoSEQ multiplex PCR. The table lists around 210,000 clones, roughly 84% of them singletons. The sequenced material came from PBMCs. The receptor source for this set is a man in his fifties or sixties in good health and CMV-seronegative.

The chain combines TRBV28 with TRBJ2-1, with 7 bases aligning to TRBD1. Germline V gene lookup returns CDR1 MDHEN and CDR2 SYDVKM. The V gene end was trimmed by 5 bases and the J gene end by 10 bases; junction bases not matched to a gene: 14. The length of the CDR3 is 15 residues. The CDR3 is CASSSSDRSQGEQFF. In DNA, the CDR3 is TGTGCCAGCAGTAGCTCGGACAGGTCTCAGGGGGAGCAGTTCTTC. Variable domain in full (rest from reference TRBV28 and TRBJ2-1): DVKVTQSSRYLVKRTGEKVFLECVQDMDHENMFWYRQDPGLGLRLIYFSYDVKMKEKGDIPEGYSVSREKKERFSLILESASTNQTSMYLCASSSSDRSQGEQFFGPGTRLTVL.

The chain employs TRBV19 and TRBJ2-6; possible D gene TRBD1, 6 bases. The CDR3 spans 18 residues. The germline V gene has CDR1 LNHDA and CDR2 SQIVND (reference sequence). Trimming removed 3 bases at V and 3 bases at J, with 18 bases between. CDR3: CASSIWATQGYGANVLTF. Here the CDR3 DNA reads TGTGCCAGTAGTATCTGGGCGACACAGGGCTATGGGGCCAACGTCCTGACTTTC.

J is TRBJ2-6 and V is TRBV11-2; D is ambiguous. CDR1 is SGHAT and CDR2 is FQNNGV in the germline V gene. The ends were cut back, 0 bases at V and 0 bases at J, with 15 bases in the middle. The CDR3 has 19 residues. In DNA form, the CDR3 reads TGTGCCAGCAGCTTAGATTTCAGACTGATGAGCTCTGGGGCCAACGTCCTGACTTTC. It translates to CASSLDFRLMSSGANVLTF. Looking up the rest from reference TRBV11-2 and TRBJ2-6 gives the full variable domain: EAGVAQSPRYKIIEKRQSVAFWCNPISGHATLYWYQQILGQGPKLLIQFQNNGVVDDSQLPKDRFSAERLKGVDSTLKIQPAKLEDSAVYLCASSLDFRLMSSGANVLTFGAGSRLTVL.

This clone was recorded a few times. V and J are TRBV2 and TRBJ2-1; D may be TRBD2 (5 bases). The V end lost 3 bases, the J end lost 0 bases, and 15 bases lay between the germline ends. Germline CDR1 is SNHLY and CDR2 is FYNNEI. The CDR3 covers 17 residues. CDR3 sequence reads: CASSDAFTSSSYNEQFF. The DNA of the CDR3 is TGTGCCAGCAGTGACGCCTTTACTAGTTCCTCCTACAATGAGCAGTTCTTC.

The genes are TRBV6-1 and TRBJ2-3; 7 nucleotides line up with TRBD1. The CDR3 sequence is 15 residues long. With V trimmed by 4 bases and J by 1 base, 5 bases remained unmatched. The V gene's germline CDR1 is MNHNS and CDR2 SASEGT. The CDR3 loop reads CASSGQGGGTDTQYF. Here the CDR3 DNA reads TGTGCCAGCAGTGGACAGGGCGGCGGCACAGATACGCAGTATTTT.

The J gene is TRBJ2-5, the V gene TRBV6-4; 8 bases are shared with TRBD1. This CDR3 has 12 residues. Germline assignment: CDR1 MRHNA and CDR2 SNTAGT. The DNA for the CDR3 is TGTGGGGTCGTGGACAGGGAAAAGACCCAGTACTTC. It encodes CGVVDREKTQYF.

The chain links TRBV29-1 to TRBJ2-7, with TRBD2 matching 7 bases. V dropped 2 bases and J dropped 3; count of bases not matched to a gene: 10. The CDR3 extends over 15 amino acids. Germline V gene data show CDR1 as SQVTM and CDR2 as ANQGSEA. CDR3 DNA: TGCAGCGTTGAACTAGCGGAGGGAGAGATCTACGAGCAGTACTTC. Its translation is CSVELAEGEIYEQYF.

This chain links TRBV20-1 with TRBJ2-3; no definite D call. CDR1 and CDR2 from the germline V gene are DFQATT and SNEGSKA (reference sequence). The CDR3 spans 11 residues. V lost 1 base and J lost 6, with 5 bases in between. The CDR3 DNA is TGCAGTGCTAGAGTTCGGGATACGCAGTATTTT. Translating it yields CSARVRDTQYF.

The chain couples TRBV10-3 to TRBJ2-7, with 10 bases that match TRBD2. Germline trimming cut 0 bases from V and 9 bases from J; bases unmatched to any gene: 8. The CDR3 is made up of 15 amino acids. Germline CDR1 is ENHRY and CDR2 is SYGVKD. The CDR3 nucleotides are TGTGCCATCAGTGAGTCGGCTAGCGGGGGAGACGCGCAGTACTTC. Protein product: CAISESASGGDAQYF.

V is TRBV9 and J is TRBJ2-5; 13 positions match TRBD2. The CDR3 spans 16 residues. Germline V lookup: CDR1 SGDLS, CDR2 YYNGEE. The ends lost 4 bases at V and 2 bases at J; junction bases unmatched: 5. CDR3 in amino acids: CASSPGLAGVQETQYF. The CDR3 nucleotides read TGTGCCAGCAGCCCCGGACTAGCGGGGGTACAAGAGACCCAGTACTTC.

The genes are TRBV10-2 and TRBJ2-1; TRBD2 matches at 7 bases. V lost 4 bases, J lost 1 base, and 7 bases stayed unmatched. The CDR3 is 16 residues long. Per germline, CDR1 WSHSY and CDR2 SAAADI. CDR3 bases: TGCGCCAGCAGTGGGGGGGGAGGGCCGTCCTACAATGAGCAGTTCTTC. As protein: CASSGGGGPSYNEQFF.

V is TRBV9 and J is TRBJ2-1; 9 bases map to TRBD1. After removal of 0 bases from V and 7 bases from J, the junction contained 8 bases not matched to a gene. The CDR3 is made up of 16 amino acids. Germline V gene data show CDR1 as SGDLS and CDR2 as YYNGEE. CDR3 in amino acids: CASSVGGTGRNNEQFF. The CDR3 DNA reads TGTGCCAGCAGCGTAGGTGGGACAGGGCGGAATAATGAGCAGTTCTTC.